The text below deals with one T cell receptor beta chain. Its matching antigen is unknown. The sample originates from a study of OX40 agonist ivuxolimab in advanced cancers. Study background: Patients took ivuxolimab, an agonistic anti-OX40 (CD134) antibody.

The data were produced by immunoSEQ multiplex PCR, yet TCRdb's version contains in-frame clones alone and is incomplete. The table shows around 77,000 clones, with more than 80% occurring only once. Blood got drawn at baseline, again on cycle 4 day 1, and then on cycle 7 day 1. From germline, CDR1 is SGHRS and CDR2 YFSETQ. V was clipped by 4 bases and J by 0 bases; unmatched bases: 7. The CDR3 covers 15 residues. Study-level results: Clonal expansion among partial responders at 0.1-3.0 mg/kg ranked near the lowest.

The chain links TRBV5-1 to TRBJ2-7; 7 bases align to TRBD1. The specimen was CD4+ or CD8+ T cells sorted from blood, collected in a trial of the OX40 agonist ivuxolimab. The clonotype was recovered from an adult with an advanced solid tumor such as melanoma, head and neck, liver or kidney cancer. As DNA, the CDR3 is TGCGCCAGCAGCCCAGGACAGGTGAGCTCCTACGAGCAGTACTTC. This encodes CASSPGQVSSYEQYF.